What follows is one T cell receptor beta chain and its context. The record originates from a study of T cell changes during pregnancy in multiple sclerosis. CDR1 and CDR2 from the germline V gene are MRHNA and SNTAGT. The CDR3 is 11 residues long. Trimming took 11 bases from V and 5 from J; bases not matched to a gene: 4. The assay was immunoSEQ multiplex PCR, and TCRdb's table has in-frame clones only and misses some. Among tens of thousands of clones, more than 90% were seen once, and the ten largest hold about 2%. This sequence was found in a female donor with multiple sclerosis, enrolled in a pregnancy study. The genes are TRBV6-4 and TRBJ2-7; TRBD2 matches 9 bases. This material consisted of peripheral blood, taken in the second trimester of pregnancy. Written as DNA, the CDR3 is TGTGCCGGAAAGCGGGGGGACGAGCAGTACTTC. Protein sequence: CAGKRGDEQYF.